A single sample is the source of the 15 T cell receptor beta chains below, sequenced in a study of blood T cell repertoires in COVID-19. Clones were read by immunoSEQ multiplex PCR, and TCRdb kept only the in-frame ones, dropping some. The table includes 200,000 to 300,000 clones, about 85% detected once. The specimen sequenced was peripheral blood. These receptors were collected from an elderly woman with acute or convalescent COVID-19.

The chain combines TRBV28 with TRBJ1-5; D is perhaps TRBD1 (5 bases). The CDR3 runs 12 residues. Trimming stripped 6 bases from V and 6 bases from J, with 9 bases between. Per germline, CDR1 MDHEN and CDR2 SYDVKM. The CDR3 DNA sequence: TGTGCCAGCAGGGGGGGGGTTCAGCCCCAGCATTTT. Translating gives CASRGGVQPQHF.

The chain uses TRBV15 and TRBJ1-4; D unclear. V lost 3 bases and J 4 bases, leaving 24 bases between the germline ends. The CDR3 is 19 amino acids. The germline gives CDR1 LNHNV, CDR2 YYDKDF (reference sequence). CDR3 coding DNA: TGTGCCACCAGCAGCTACTCCGGTGGCCCCCTGGGCCGTAATGAAAAACTGTTTTTT. It codes for CATSSYSGGPLGRNEKLFF.

The chain couples TRBV28 to TRBJ2-5, with 8 bases matching TRBD2. CDR1 and CDR2 (germline): MDHEN, SYDVKM. Trimming took 10 bases from V and 7 from J; bases not matched to a gene: 2. There are 10 residues in the CDR3. CDR3 region: CATREGTQYF. CDR3 bases: TGTGCCACCCGGGAGGGGACCCAGTACTTC.

V usage is TRBV7-9 and J usage is TRBJ1-2; 9 nucleotides line up with TRBD1. V lost 2 bases and J lost 8; bases outside the gene matches: 12. The germline CDR1 and CDR2 sequences are SEHNR and FQNEAQ (reference sequence). CDR3 length equals 16 residues. CDR3 in DNA: TGTGCCAGCAGCTTACCGGGGACAGGGCGGTCGAAAGGCTACACCTTC. Encoded protein: CASSLPGTGRSKGYTF.

V usage is TRBV28 and J usage is TRBJ2-1, with D maybe TRBD2 (5 bases). This CDR3 is built from 11 residues. Germline CDR1 is MDHEN and CDR2 is SYDVKM. V gave up 10 bases and J gave up 7 bases, with 11 bases separating them. The CDR3 bases are TGTGCCATCCGACTAAAAAATGAGCAGTTCTTC. Amino acids: CAIRLKNEQFF.

This clone has only a few counts. The genes are TRBV5-6 and TRBJ2-3; 9 bases fit TRBD1. This CDR3 contains 16 residues. V trimming: 4 bases; J trimming: 2 bases; junction bases outside the gene matches: 8. Germline V gives CDR1 SGHDT, CDR2 YYEEEE. In nucleotides, the CDR3 is TGTGCCAGCAGCCTACCCGGGACAGGGATCACAGATACGCAGTATTTT. This translates into CASSLPGTGITDTQYF.

This chain uses TRBV3-1 (or the pseudogene TRBV3-2) with TRBJ2-1; no clear D gene. Germline V gene sequence: CDR1 LGHDT, CDR2 YNNKEL (reference sequence). Trimming removed 4 bases from V and 10 bases from J, with 8 bases in between. The CDR3 loop spans 11 amino acids. The DNA for the CDR3 is TGTGCCAGCAGCCTTCTGGAGGAGCAGTTCTTC. This gives the protein CASSLLEEQFF.

The chain has TRBV7-2 and TRBJ1-1, with D hard to call. There are 11 residues in the CDR3. V was cut by 0 bases and J by 10 bases, with 6 bases left in between. Germline CDR1 SGHTA, CDR2 FQGNSA. The CDR3 is CASSLAGGAFF. The CDR3 DNA reads TGTGCCAGCAGCTTAGCAGGAGGAGCTTTCTTT.

This chain uses TRBV5-1 with TRBJ2-3; no definite D call. Trimming removed 0 bases at V and 0 bases at J, with 8 bases between. Germline lookup yields CDR1 SGHRS and CDR2 YFSETQ. CDR3 length equals 15 residues. CDR3 in amino acids: CASSLAARSTDTQYF. Here the CDR3 DNA reads TGCGCCAGCAGCTTGGCAGCTAGAAGCACAGATACGCAGTATTTT.

This chain uses TRBV19 with TRBJ1-6; D is possibly TRBD1 (6 bases). Trimming cost V 6 bases and J 6 bases, with 12 bases left between them. CDR1 LNHDA and CDR2 SQIVND come from the germline V gene (reference sequence). CDR3 size: 14 residues. CDR3 DNA: TGTGCCAGTAGCCCCGGGACACCTAATTCACCCCTCCACTTT. Amino acids: CASSPGTPNSPLHF.

The gene calls are TRBV5-1 and TRBJ2-7, with 8 positions matching TRBD1. The CDR3 is 15 residues long. J lost 3 bases, V lost 4 bases, and 9 bases had no gene match. Germline V gene data show CDR1 as SGHRS and CDR2 as YFSETQ. The CDR3 protein is CASSSGQGRNYEQYF. The CDR3 DNA follows: TGCGCCAGCAGCAGTGGACAGGGACGGAACTACGAGCAGTACTTC.

V gene TRBV5-4 combines with J gene TRBJ2-7; weak D call: TRBD1 (5 bases). Germline V gene data show CDR1 as SGHNT and CDR2 as YYREEE (reference sequence). The V end was cut by 0 bases, the J end by 1 base, with 14 bases between. The CDR3 covers 16 residues. The CDR3 bases are TGTGCCAGCAGCTTGGCTCGCGACAGTAAATCCTACGAGCAGTACTTC. Its protein product is CASSLARDSKSYEQYF.

The chain couples TRBV3-1 (or the pseudogene TRBV3-2) to TRBJ2-7; TRBD1 aligns across 9 bases. V trimming: 1 base; J trimming: 5 bases; junction bases outside the gene matches: 3. The CDR3 runs 14 residues. Per germline, CDR1 LGHDT and CDR2 YNNKEL (reference sequence). CDR3 amino acids: CASSQGDREHEQYF. CDR3 in DNA: TGTGCCAGCAGCCAAGGGGACAGGGAACACGAGCAGTACTTC.

V and J are TRBV18 and TRBJ1-5; D unclear. This CDR3 region has 13 residues. CDR1 and CDR2 from the germline V gene are KGHSH and LQKENI. V shed 5 bases and J shed 4 bases, with 9 bases lying between them. DNA of the CDR3: TGTGCCAGCTCAGGACTAAGGAATCAGCCCCAGCATTTT. Amino acid sequence: CASSGLRNQPQHF. The full variable domain, completed using reference TRBV18 and TRBJ1-5, is NAGVMQNPRHLVRRRGQEARLRCSPMKGHSHVYWYRQLPEEGLKFMVYLQKENIIDESGMPKERFSAEFPKEGPSILRIQQVVRGDSAAYFCASSGLRNQPQHFGDGTRLSIL.

The chain is built from TRBV5-1 and TRBJ1-5, with 8 bases identical to TRBD1. The CDR3 consists of 17 residues. Unmatched junction bases numbered 14, after V lost 4 bases and J lost 5 bases. Germline V gives CDR1 SGHRS, CDR2 YFSETQ. CDR3 DNA sequence: TGCGCCAGCAGCCCAACAGTACTGCAGGGGGCTGATCAGCCCCAGCATTTT. This gives the protein CASSPTVLQGADQPQHF.